This T cell receptor (beta chain) emerged from a study of blood T cell repertoires in COVID-19. Study context: Acute and convalescent COVID-19 samples came from the United States, Italy and Spain. The cDNA or gDNA used as material had been derived from T cells, B-cell-depleted T cells, or PBMCs.

The trim removed 0 bases at V and 6 bases at J, leaving 2 bases unmatched. The CDR3 spans 13 residues. CDR1 SGDLS and CDR2 YYNGEE come from the germline V gene. Study processing details: Estimated nucleated cell counts came from reference gene primer amplification. Profiled with immunoSEQ multiplex PCR; TCRdb holds only in-frame clones, not every one. The V and J calls and clone size were taken over from that table, and D and trimming were inferred from the DNA. The sample lists over 30,000 clones, 85% to 90% occurring once. The sequence was collected from a man between 65 and 85 years old with active COVID-19. The chain carries TRBV9 and TRBJ1-2; 7 nucleotides align to TRBD1. The material sequenced was peripheral blood. CDR3 bases: TGTGCCAGCAGCGTAGTGAGGGGGCATGGCTACACCTTC. Its protein product is CASSVVRGHGYTF.